The clone carrying this T cell receptor (beta chain) was seen a single time. As handled by the study authors: Amplified reference gene primers provided the basis for estimating nucleated cell counts. Produced via immunoSEQ multiplex PCR; TCRdb's table is partial and in-frame only. V and J calls and clone size follow that table, whereas D and trimming were derived from the DNA. The table records approximately 290,000 clones, more than 65% of them present only once. Seattle patients were enrolled during active infection and followed longitudinally. The sample is drawn from a study of blood T cell repertoires in COVID-19. Study at large: Both acute and convalescent COVID-19 samples were obtained from the United States, Italy and Spain.

CDR1 and CDR2 (germline): SEHNR, FQNEAQ (reference sequence). Trimming stripped 4 bases from V and 4 bases from J, with 20 bases between. This CDR3 comprises 16 residues. Material: peripheral blood. The J gene is TRBJ2-7, the V gene TRBV7-9; TRBD1 might be the D (6 bases). The source of this sequence is a person aged 65 to 85 with COVID-19, enrolled during active disease. CDR3 in amino acids: CASSSNRDRLGYEQYF. CDR3 nucleotide sequence: TGTGCCAGCAGCTCGAACAGGGATAGGTTGGGGTACGAGCAGTACTTC.